Following are 27 T cell receptor beta chains from one sample sequenced in a study of beta chain features in type 1 diabetes. Every isolated RNA sample was fully reverse transcribed, so sequencing captured expressed TCRB transcripts. Libraries were prepared by immunoSEQ multiplex PCR; TCRdb keeps only in-frame clonotypes and omits some of them. The data hold around 430,000 clones, with approximately 30% observed a single time. Sequencing was carried out using naive CD4+ T cells from blood. Every receptor here comes from a man between 18 and 35 years old in good health.

This clone came up a few times. The rearrangement links TRBV9 to TRBJ2-1; no reliable D call. The germline V gene encodes CDR1 SGDLS and CDR2 YYNGEE. V was clipped by 4 bases and J by 9 bases, with 8 bases between them. The CDR3 totals 11 residues. CDR3 DNA sequence: TGTGCCAGCAGCTTCAGTCGTGAGCAGTTCTTC. It translates to CASSFSREQFF.

This chain joins TRBV7-2 and TRBJ2-3; D is tentatively TRBD1 or TRBD2 (5 bases each). The germline gives CDR1 SGHTA, CDR2 FQGNSA. Trimming removed 4 bases at V and 14 bases at J, with 19 bases between. The CDR3 loop spans 13 amino acids. In DNA, the CDR3 is TGTGCCAGCAGCTGGGACCAGGGACGTGACTCGTATTTT. Protein: CASSWDQGRDSYF.

The gene calls are TRBV4-1 and TRBJ2-7, with a tentative D call TRBD2 (6 bases). Germline-derived CDR1 and CDR2 are MGHRA and YSYEKL. Deletions cut 4 bases from V and 7 bases from J, with 11 bases between. The CDR3 has 12 amino acids. CDR3 loop: CASSRPEGEQYF. CDR3 coding DNA: TGCGCCAGCAGCCGCCCGGAGGGGGAGCAGTACTTC.

V is TRBV11-2 and J is TRBJ2-1; no clear D gene. V was trimmed by 3 bases and J by 9 bases, leaving 9 bases between them. Per germline, CDR1 SGHAT and CDR2 FQNNGV. The CDR3 covers 12 residues. CDR3 amino acids: CASSFGDGEQFF. CDR3 coding DNA: TGTGCCAGCAGCTTCGGAGACGGTGAGCAGTTCTTC. Based on the CDR3 plus reference TRBV11-2 and TRBJ2-1, the full variable domain is EAGVAQSPRYKIIEKRQSVAFWCNPISGHATLYWYQQILGQGPKLLIQFQNNGVVDDSQLPKDRFSAERLKGVDSTLKIQPAKLEDSAVYLCASSFGDGEQFFGPGTRLTVL.

The chain employs TRBV5-4 and TRBJ2-7, with D perhaps assigned TRBD1 or TRBD2 (5 bases each). Looked up from germline, CDR1 is SGHNT and CDR2 is YYREEE (reference sequence). The CDR3 has 15 amino acids. V was cut by 5 bases and J by 7 bases, with 22 bases left in between. The CDR3 bases are TGTGCCAGCAGGACTATCGGGACCGAAGCTAGAGAGCAGTACTTC. Its protein is CASRTIGTEAREQYF.

V is TRBV19 and J is TRBJ2-3; no clear D gene. Trimming stripped 5 bases from V and 4 bases from J, with 13 bases between. The CDR3 extends over 14 amino acids. The V gene's germline CDR1 is LNHDA and CDR2 SQIVND (reference sequence). The CDR3 bases are TGTGCCAGTAGTCTGACGCGGCAAGCAGATACGCAGTATTTT. Its protein is CASSLTRQADTQYF.

The chain is built from TRBV30 and TRBJ2-7; 7 bases agree with TRBD1. Per germline, CDR1 GTSNPN and CDR2 SVGIG (reference sequence). V was pared by 4 bases and J by 3 bases, with 3 bases of the junction left unmatched. This CDR3 contains 12 residues. CDR3 amino acids: CAWNAGGYEQYF. CDR3 coding DNA: TGTGCCTGGAATGCAGGGGGCTACGAGCAGTACTTC.

This clone turned up a few times. The V call is TRBV29-1, the J call TRBJ2-7; unclear D gene. The germline V gene encodes CDR1 SQVTM and CDR2 ANQGSEA. V lost 0 bases and J 1 base, leaving 16 bases between the germline ends. This CDR3 comprises 16 residues. The CDR3 protein is CSVEEVHGGPSYEQYF. As DNA, the CDR3 is TGCAGCGTTGAAGAGGTCCATGGCGGACCTTCCTACGAGCAGTACTTC.

This chain links TRBV29-1 with TRBJ2-5; 10 bases align to TRBD1. The CDR3 runs to 15 residues. Trimming took 7 bases from V and 5 from J; bases not matched to a gene: 13. Germline V gene sequence: CDR1 SQVTM, CDR2 ANQGSEA. In DNA form, the CDR3 reads TGCAGCGGCACCCCCGGGACAGGGGTCGGGGAGACCCAGTACTTC. Translating it yields CSGTPGTGVGETQYF.

This chain uses TRBV13 with TRBJ2-6; no definite D call. The V end lost 8 bases, the J end lost 0 bases, and 14 bases lay between the germline ends. The germline V gene has CDR1 PRHDT and CDR2 FYEKMQ (reference sequence). The CDR3 consists of 16 residues. Here the CDR3 reads CASRLRRLSGANVLTF. The CDR3 DNA follows: TGTGCCAGCCGCCTTCGACGCCTCTCTGGGGCCAACGTCCTGACTTTC.

The chain combines TRBV7-9 with TRBJ2-1, with D possibly TRBD1 on 6 matching bases. The CDR3 is made up of 15 amino acids. Trimming stripped 5 bases from V and 2 bases from J, with 13 bases between. CDR1 SEHNR and CDR2 FQNEAQ come from the germline V gene (reference sequence). As DNA, the CDR3 is TGTGCCAGCAGCCTAGGGGGACAACCCTACAATGAGCAGTTCTTC. It translates to CASSLGGQPYNEQFF.

This clone showed up just a few times. The chain joins TRBV2 to TRBJ2-3, with D unresolved. CDR3 length: 14 residues. Trimming removed 7 bases at V and 4 bases at J, with 15 bases between. Germline loops: CDR1 SNHLY, CDR2 FYNNEI. Here the CDR3 reads CASIIRSYSDTQYF. The CDR3 region has the DNA TGTGCCAGCATCATAAGGAGCTATTCAGATACGCAGTATTTT.

This rearrangement joins TRBV28 to TRBJ2-7; perhaps TRBD1 as D (5 bases). V was shortened by 6 bases and J by 7 bases, with 22 bases between the two germline ends. The CDR3 spans 15 residues. From germline, CDR1 is MDHEN and CDR2 SYDVKM. CDR3 sequence reads: CASSSPAGQRWEQYF. The CDR3 DNA is TGTGCCAGCAGCTCCCCAGCAGGGCAGAGGTGGGAGCAGTACTTC.

This chain connects TRBV7-6 to TRBJ2-7, with D tentatively TRBD1 (6 bases). The V and J ends lost 5 bases and 1 base respectively, with 15 bases between them. The germline CDR1 and CDR2 sequences are SGHVS and FNYEAQ. The CDR3 covers 15 residues. The chain's CDR3 is CASSPVQGSSYEQYF. The CDR3 nucleotides are TGTGCCAGCAGCCCCGTGCAGGGGTCATCCTACGAGCAGTACTTC.

A note on this clone: It is unclear where the CDR3 begins or ends on the DNA, so no DNA is shown, and the CDR3 is as TCRdb lists it. This chain's CDR3 is CASSLSGRAYNEQFF. V gene TRBV5-6 combines with J gene TRBJ2-1. CDR1 SGHDT and CDR2 YYEEEE come from the germline V gene. Termini included, the CDR3 measures 15 amino acids.

J is TRBJ2-7 and V is TRBV7-6; perhaps TRBD2 as D (5 bases). This CDR3 region has 15 residues. Germline V gene lookup returns CDR1 SGHVS and CDR2 FNYEAQ. Trimming pared 4 bases from V and 2 bases from J, leaving 15 bases between. DNA for the CDR3: TGTGCCAGCAGCTCCGACCCCAGCGGTACCTACGAGCAGTACTTC. As protein: CASSSDPSGTYEQYF.

The chain uses TRBV6-4 and TRBJ2-1, with 7 nucleotides matching TRBD1. This CDR3 is 14 amino acids long. The germline gives CDR1 MRHNA, CDR2 SNTAGT. With V trimmed by 4 bases and J by 4 bases, 4 bases remained unmatched. The CDR3 protein is CASSAGGVYNEQFF. The CDR3 nucleotides are TGTGCCAGCAGTGCAGGGGGAGTTTACAATGAGCAGTTCTTC.

This clone came up a few times. The rearrangement uses TRBV4-3 and TRBJ1-2; no reliable D call. CDR1 LGHNA and CDR2 YSLEER come from the germline V gene. Trimming stripped 0 bases from V and 5 bases from J, with 10 bases between. This CDR3 contains 14 residues. The CDR3 coding sequence is TGCGCCAGCAGCCAAGATAACCGAATGTATGGCTACACCTTC. Translated: CASSQDNRMYGYTF.

The chain couples TRBV28 to TRBJ2-7; no clear D. The CDR3 extends over 12 amino acids. Trimming cost V 9 bases and J 5 bases, with 14 bases left between them. Germline V gene data show CDR1 as MDHEN and CDR2 as SYDVKM. The CDR3 DNA reads TGTGCCAGTATCCGGGTTCCGCACGAGCAGTACTTC. The encoded protein is CASIRVPHEQYF.

The rearrangement joins TRBV7-2 to TRBJ2-1; D not certain. V dropped 2 bases and J dropped 0 bases, with 11 bases sitting between them. Germline CDR1 and CDR2: SGHTA and FQGNSA. There are 16 residues in the CDR3. CDR3 in DNA: TGTGCCAGCAGCTTACAGCCGGCGTACTCCTACAATGAGCAGTTCTTC. Translated: CASSLQPAYSYNEQFF.

The genes are TRBV25-1 and TRBJ2-7; 7 bases are a match to TRBD1. Germline CDR1 is MGHDK and CDR2 is SYGVNS. CDR3 length: 16 amino acids. Germline trimming cut 1 base from V and 0 bases from J; bases unmatched to any gene: 6. CDR3 DNA: TGTGCCAGCAGTGAATCGAGACAGGGTCTCTCCTACGAGCAGTACTTC. Translating gives CASSESRQGLSYEQYF.

The genes are TRBV30 and TRBJ2-2; D is unresolved. Germline CDR1 is GTSNPN and CDR2 is SVGIG (reference sequence). V lost 5 bases and J lost 1, with 11 bases in between. The CDR3 loop spans 14 amino acids. In DNA, the CDR3 is TGTGCCTGGGCTCGAGGCGGGAACACCGGGGAGCTGTTTTTT. Translating it yields CAWARGGNTGELFF.

J is TRBJ2-7 and V is TRBV7-8; 8 nucleotides agree with TRBD2. J was trimmed by 3 bases and V by 4 bases; bases with no gene match: 5. CDR1 SGHVS and CDR2 FQNEAQ come from the germline V gene. The CDR3 extends over 14 amino acids. In DNA form, the CDR3 reads TGTGCCAGCAGCTCTCACCGGGGGGGCTACGAGCAGTACTTC. It encodes CASSSHRGGYEQYF.

This clone appeared once. The chain links TRBV20-1 to TRBJ1-1; the D is unclear. Trimming pared 4 bases from V and 0 bases from J, leaving 3 bases between. The CDR3 runs to 11 residues. Germline CDR1 reads DFQATT; CDR2 reads SNEGSKA (reference sequence). In nucleotides, the CDR3 is TGCAGTGCTATGCTGAACACTGAAGCTTTCTTT. The encoded protein is CSAMLNTEAFF.

The V and J genes are TRBV6-6 and TRBJ1-2; D remains ambiguous. This CDR3 is 11 amino acids long. Germline V gives CDR1 MNHNY, CDR2 SVGAGI (reference sequence). With 6 bases removed from V and 8 bases from J, the gap between germline ends came to 10 bases. CDR3 DNA: TGTGCCAGCAGCCAGACCTCCGGCTACACCTTC. Translating gives CASSQTSGYTF.

The rearrangement uses TRBV7-9 and TRBJ1-2; D call uncertain. The CDR3 extends over 12 amino acids. V shed 2 bases and J shed 4 bases, with 5 bases lying between them. Germline assignment: CDR1 SEHNR and CDR2 FQNEAQ (reference sequence). CDR3 coding DNA: TGTGCCAGCAGCTTAAACAGCTATGGCTACACCTTC. This translates into CASSLNSYGYTF.

This clone was detected a few times. DNA for the CDR3: TGTGCCAGCAGCTTGGTTCGGGACGGCACAGATACGCAGTATTTT. Translating gives CASSLVRDGTDTQYF. V is TRBV5-6 and J is TRBJ2-3, with D perhaps being TRBD1 or TRBD2 (5 bases each). Germline V gene sequence: CDR1 SGHDT, CDR2 YYEEEE. The length of the CDR3 is 15 residues. The V end was cut by 0 bases, the J end by 1 base, with 9 bases between.